The present T cell receptor (beta chain) was sequenced within a study of shared clonotypes between healthy human individuals. Study findings and constraints: The sampled material consisted only of blood, and tissue repertoires are likely to differ.

Investigators spread the genomic DNA of each subset evenly over several immunoSEQ plates. Repertoires were generated with immunoSEQ multiplex PCR, while TCRdb's copy carries only in-frame clones and drops some. Seen here are 400,000 to 600,000 clones, almost 80% observed once, and the top ten hold about an eighth. Points on this clone: What it binds is not known.

Donors comprised only Caucasian adults living in Nashville, Tennessee. It was about 82 million PBMCs that unsorted samples used for genomic DNA. From germline, CDR1 is LNHNV and CDR2 YYDKDF (reference sequence). The CDR3 consists of 14 residues. The V gene lost 0 bases and the J gene lost 2 bases, with 7 bases spanning the gap. The receptor was isolated from a woman aged 40 to 50 in good health. Some clones in this sample may be carry-over from other donors' samples. Source material: PBMCs. The chain couples TRBV15 to TRBJ2-5; D is ambiguous. The CDR3 nucleotides are TGTGCCACCAGCAGAGACGGTAGTCAAGAGACCCAGTACTTC. Translation gives CATSRDGSQETQYF.